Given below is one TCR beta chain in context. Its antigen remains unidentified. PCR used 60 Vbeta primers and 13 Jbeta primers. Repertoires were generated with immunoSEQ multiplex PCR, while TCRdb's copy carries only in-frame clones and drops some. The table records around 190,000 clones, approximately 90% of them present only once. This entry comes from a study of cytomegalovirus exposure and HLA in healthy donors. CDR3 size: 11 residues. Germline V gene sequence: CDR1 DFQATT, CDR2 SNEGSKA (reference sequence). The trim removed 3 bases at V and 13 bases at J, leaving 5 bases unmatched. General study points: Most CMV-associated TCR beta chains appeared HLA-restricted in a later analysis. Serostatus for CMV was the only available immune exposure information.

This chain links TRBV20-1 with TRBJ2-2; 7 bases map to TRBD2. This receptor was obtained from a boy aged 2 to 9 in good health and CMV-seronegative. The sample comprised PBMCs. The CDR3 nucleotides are TGCAGTGCTAGCGGGGGGTCACGGCTGTTTTTT. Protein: CSASGGSRLFF.